A selection of T cell receptor beta chains follows, all from one sample in a study of CD8 T cells in Susac syndrome. TCRdb recomputed calls from the immunoSEQ multiplex PCR reads with MiXCR, one row per CDR3 protein. The top ten hold about 0.26% of the sample, which has about 140,000 distinct CDR3 sequences, roughly 94% seen once. The sequencing input was CD8+ T cells from PBMCs. These receptors all come from a human donor in good health. Each CDR3 is given with its conserved first and last residue. Size is stated for part of the rows, as once, few or many counts, or as a class when the clone is expanded.

v_call	j_call	clone_size	cdr3_aa
TRBV25-1	TRBJ2-2	.	CASSMGLATGELFF
TRBV25-1	TRBJ2-6	.	CASSEGYGANVLTF
TRBV29-1	TRBJ1-2	.	CSVGAGAGYTF
TRBV29-1	TRBJ1-2	few	CSGVGGGDYGYTF
TRBV9	TRBJ1-4	few	CASSVGTATNEKLFF
TRBV4-1	TRBJ2-1	.	CASTQTSGSENEQFF
TRBV11-2	TRBJ2-3	.	CASSLPGTSVATDTQYF
TRBV29-1	TRBJ2-7	.	CSVDGTGEYEQYF
TRBV27	TRBJ2-3	.	CASSPLGLAGVADTQYF
TRBV30	TRBJ2-1	.	CAWSPWDSGSIRDEQFF
TRBV6-2/TRBV6-3	TRBJ2-7	.	CASSYGRYEQYF
TRBV5-6	TRBJ2-7	.	CASSVGQGEEQYF
TRBV27	TRBJ2-1	.	CASSLSFLHEQFF
TRBV6-2/TRBV6-3	TRBJ2-1	.	CAHGLAGGDEQFF
TRBV7-2	TRBJ2-1	.	CASSPTVHGWDNEQFF
TRBV27	TRBJ2-7	.	CASSSWGGYEQYF
TRBV15	TRBJ2-1	.	CATSRDRDRSNEQFF
TRBV29-1	TRBJ2-7	.	CSAEDGGSYEQYF
TRBV2	TRBJ2-1	.	CASSDQYNEQFF
TRBV29-1	TRBJ2-7	once	CSVGTEYEQYF
TRBV28	TRBJ2-7	.	CASSWSRSYEQYF
TRBV13	TRBJ2-6	few	CASSLGGSGANVLTF
TRBV27	TRBJ1-1	.	CASSLNSGTEAFF
TRBV27	TRBJ1-5	.	CASSFTRTGLGNQPQHF
TRBV6-2/TRBV6-3	TRBJ2-7	.	CASSYVAGDSEQYF
TRBV18	TRBJ2-6	.	CASSPLMGESGANVLTF
TRBV3-1	TRBJ1-2	.	CASSQEPGGYGYTF
TRBV14	TRBJ2-7	.	CASSLPAGTGAYEQYF
TRBV9	TRBJ1-1	.	CASSVGENTEAFF
TRBV5-4	TRBJ2-2	.	CASGPPNTGELFF
TRBV7-6	TRBJ2-7	.	CASSLVREGGEQYF
TRBV27	TRBJ2-7	.	CASSFSPEVYEQYF
TRBV13	TRBJ2-7	.	CASSLAGTHEQYF
TRBV25-1	TRBJ2-5	.	CASSEPGETQYF
TRBV27	TRBJ2-1	once	CASSGQLAANEQFF
TRBV20-1	TRBJ1-2	.	CSARTGYGYTF
TRBV13	TRBJ2-7	.	CASSLTGRGEQYF
TRBV20-1	TRBJ2-7	.	CGAFDGLSYEQYF
TRBV5-4	TRBJ2-7	once	CASRRREFDEQYF
TRBV9	TRBJ2-1	.	CASSVEGIFRDEQFF
TRBV3-1	TRBJ1-5	once	CASSQDSPGNGNQPQHF
TRBV27	TRBJ2-7	.	CASRLGMLSDEQYF
TRBV7-8	TRBJ1-5	once	CASSQDAGQPQHF
TRBV7-3	TRBJ2-5	.	CASSMTGGAETQYF
TRBV7-3	TRBJ2-5	.	CASSPSTGGGLFQYF
TRBV20-1	TRBJ2-1	.	CSAREKYNEQFF
TRBV24-1	TRBJ2-1	.	CATSDPRTATYNEQFF
TRBV9	TRBJ2-7	.	CASSVWSGNREQYF
TRBV4-1	TRBJ2-3	.	CASRLAGHTDTQYF
TRBV7-9	TRBJ2-1	.	CASSSPDRVDEQFF
TRBV6-5	TRBJ2-7	.	CASTFGPASTYEQYF
TRBV9	TRBJ2-1	.	CASSPSSHSYNEQFF
TRBV19	TRBJ2-7	.	CASGPHSEQYF
TRBV29-1	TRBJ1-2	.	CSVNDRDLFGYTF
TRBV29-1	TRBJ2-5	.	CSVEDLQLLAGFQETQYF
TRBV6-2/TRBV6-3	TRBJ2-1	.	CASSYSGTNNEQFF
TRBV27	TRBJ2-5	.	CASRGLAGGGYQETQYF